This T cell receptor beta chain was sequenced in a study of neurological immune-mediated disorders. Time point meaning: longitudinal time-point 3. Healthy controls were blood bank volunteers in Maryland, USA. The unsorted libraries were generated from a total of 2 million PBMCs, which had been stored in RNAlater at -80 C. The CDR3 has 16 amino acids. V trimming: 5 bases; J trimming: 1 base; junction bases outside the gene matches: 6. The germline gives CDR1 DFQATT, CDR2 SNEGSKA (reference sequence). One entry per CDR3 protein results from TCRdb running MiXCR on the 5' RACE reads. The table lists about 45,000 distinct CDR3 sequences, roughly 14% of them singletons.

This clonotype was sampled from a man aged 25-45 years in good health. Sequencing was done on a sample of PBMCs. V is TRBV20-1 and J is TRBJ2-3, with TRBD2 matching 13 bases. The CDR3 reads CSAFLTSGGGTDTQYF. The DNA for the CDR3 is TGCAGTGCTTTTCTCACTAGCGGGGGGGGCACAGATACGCAGTATTTT.